These 26 T cell receptor beta chains were sequenced from one sample in a study of shared clonotypes between healthy human individuals. Assay used: immunoSEQ multiplex PCR; TCRdb lists only in-frame clones, some missing. The profile shows around 340,000 clones, less than 85% of them singletons. Sequenced input: memory CD4+ T cells sorted from blood. Subset in this sample: CD45RA-negative fraction. Every receptor here comes from a man aged 25-40 years in good health.

This clone occurred a few times. CDR3 sequence (DNA): TGTGCCAGCTCACCAACGGGACTAGCGGTTTACAATGAGCAGTTCTTC. Translation: CASSPTGLAVYNEQFF. The chain joins TRBV18 to TRBJ2-1; 11 nucleotides align to TRBD2. This CDR3 contains 16 residues. J lost 4 bases, V lost 2 bases, and 4 bases had no gene match. Germline CDR1 is KGHSH and CDR2 is LQKENI. Variable domain in full (rest from reference TRBV18 and TRBJ2-1): NAGVMQNPRHLVRRRGQEARLRCSPMKGHSHVYWYRQLPEEGLKFMVYLQKENIIDESGMPKERFSAEFPKEGPSILRIQQVVRGDSAAYFCASSPTGLAVYNEQFFGPGTRLTVL.

The rearrangement links TRBV19 to TRBJ2-5; 8 bases map to TRBD1. V dropped 0 bases and J dropped 4; count of bases not matched to a gene: 4. Germline CDR1 and CDR2: LNHDA and SQIVND (reference sequence). The CDR3 is made up of 15 amino acids. CDR3 amino acids: CASSIDQTGAETQYF. CDR3 sequence (DNA): TGTGCCAGTAGTATAGACCAGACAGGGGCAGAGACCCAGTACTTC. The full variable domain, completed using reference TRBV19 and TRBJ2-5, is DGGITQSPKYLFRKEGQNVTLSCEQNLNHDAMYWYRQDPGQGLRLIYYSQIVNDFQKGDIAEGYSVSREKKESFPLTVTSAQKNPTAFYLCASSIDQTGAETQYFGPGTRLLVL.

The sample holds many counts of this clone. The chain combines TRBV18 with TRBJ2-3, with D unclear. The germline V gene has CDR1 KGHSH and CDR2 LQKENI. V gave up 1 base and J gave up 4 bases, with 6 bases separating them. The CDR3 totals 13 residues. CDR3 protein: CASSPLSADTQYF. DNA of the CDR3: TGTGCCAGCTCACCACTGTCCGCAGATACGCAGTATTTT.

This clone was recorded once. V and J are TRBV7-8 and TRBJ2-7, with no clear D. Germline V gene sequence: CDR1 SGHVS, CDR2 FQNEAQ. CDR3 length equals 14 residues. Trimming removed 1 base at V and 0 bases at J, with 7 bases between. The CDR3 DNA follows: TGTGCCAGCAGCTTAGTTGCAGGCTCCTACGAGCAGTACTTC. Protein product: CASSLVAGSYEQYF. The variable domain in full, completed from reference TRBV7-8 and TRBJ2-7, reads GAGVSQSPRYKVAKRGQDVALRCDPISGHVSLFWYQQALGQGPEFLTYFQNEAQLDKSGLPSDRFFAERPEGSVSTLKIQRTQQEDSAVYLCASSLVAGSYEQYFGPGTRLTVT.

V and J are TRBV30 and TRBJ2-1; D gene unclear. CDR3 length equals 14 residues. V was cut by 4 bases and J by 0 bases, with 10 bases left in between. Germline assignment: CDR1 GTSNPN and CDR2 SVGIG (reference sequence). The CDR3 sequence is CAWNRVSSYNEQFF. The CDR3 DNA reads as TGTGCCTGGAACCGAGTAAGCTCCTACAATGAGCAGTTCTTC.

The chain is built from TRBV5-1 and TRBJ2-5, with D perhaps TRBD2 (7 bases). CDR1 and CDR2 (germline): SGHRS, YFSETQ. Trimming took off 1 base at V and 5 bases at J, with 15 bases between the two ends. The CDR3 length is 15 residues. CDR3 DNA sequence: TGCGCCAGCAGCTTGAGGGGGGAGCGGGGTGAGACCCAGTACTTC. Translation gives CASSLRGERGETQYF. The full variable domain, rest sourced from reference TRBV5-1 and TRBJ2-5, is KAGVTQTPRYLIKTRGQQVTLSCSPISGHRSVSWYQQTPGQGLQFLFEYFSETQRNKGNFPGRFSGRQFSNSRSEMNVSTLELGDSALYLCASSLRGERGETQYFGPGTRLLVL.

The V call is TRBV5-1, the J call TRBJ2-7; tentatively, D is TRBD1 (6 bases). Trimming removed 0 bases at V and 2 bases at J, with 9 bases between. The CDR3 runs to 14 residues. Germline assignment: CDR1 SGHRS and CDR2 YFSETQ. CDR3 sequence reads: CASSLAGDPYEQYF. The CDR3 region has the DNA TGCGCCAGCAGCTTGGCAGGGGACCCCTACGAGCAGTACTTC. Filled out from reference TRBV5-1 and TRBJ2-7, the complete variable domain reads KAGVTQTPRYLIKTRGQQVTLSCSPISGHRSVSWYQQTPGQGLQFLFEYFSETQRNKGNFPGRFSGRQFSNSRSEMNVSTLELGDSALYLCASSLAGDPYEQYFGPGTRLTVT.

The V gene is TRBV19, the J gene TRBJ1-4; D uncertain. CDR3 length: 14 amino acids. The V gene's germline CDR1 is LNHDA and CDR2 SQIVND (reference sequence). V was clipped by 6 bases and J by 1 base, with 9 bases between them. The CDR3 spells CASSLQKTNEKLFF. CDR3 bases: TGTGCCAGTAGCCTACAGAAAACTAATGAAAAACTGTTTTTT.

This clone was counted a single time. CDR3 in DNA: TGTGCCATCAGTGAGATTAACTATGGCTACACCTTC. Its translation is CAISEINYGYTF. The chain couples TRBV10-3 to TRBJ1-2; D not resolved. There are 12 residues in the CDR3. Trimming removed 2 bases from V and 1 base from J, with 2 bases in between. Germline loops: CDR1 ENHRY, CDR2 SYGVKD.

In this sample, this clone turned up once. The chain carries TRBV18 and TRBJ2-3; D may be TRBD1 or TRBD2 (5 bases each). Trimming took 2 bases from V and 0 from J, leaving 18 bases between them. The germline V gene has CDR1 KGHSH and CDR2 LQKENI. This CDR3 region has 18 residues. The CDR3 protein is CASSPEVLGRSSTDTQYF. The CDR3 DNA reads TGTGCCAGCTCACCAGAGGTATTGGGACGGAGTAGCACAGATACGCAGTATTTT.

The chain has TRBV25-1 and TRBJ2-6, with D possibly TRBD1 on 5 matching bases. Trimming removed 5 bases from V and 2 bases from J, with 13 bases in between. The CDR3 contains 16 residues. Germline assignment: CDR1 MGHDK and CDR2 SYGVNS. The DNA of the CDR3 is TGTGCCAGCAGTACAGGACGGCACACTGGGGCCAACGTCCTGACTTTC. Amino acid sequence: CASSTGRHTGANVLTF.

Regarding this clone: Other DNA sequences from this sample encode an identical CDR3 as well. The J gene is TRBJ2-5, the V gene TRBV9; D possibly corresponds to TRBD2 (5 bases). Germline V gene sequence: CDR1 SGDLS, CDR2 YYNGEE. The V end was cut by 2 bases, the J end by 5 bases, with 10 bases between. The CDR3 is 13 amino acids. The CDR3, as DNA: TGTGCCAGCAGCGTTCGGGGAGTGGAGACCCAGTACTTC. As protein: CASSVRGVETQYF.

CDR3: CASSQESWDYGYTF. The CDR3 DNA reads TGCGCCAGCAGCCAAGAGTCCTGGGACTATGGCTACACCTTC. J is TRBJ1-2 and V is TRBV4-3; no clear D. The CDR3 is 14 amino acids. V lost 0 bases to trimming and J lost 3 bases, with 8 bases between them. Germline CDR1 and CDR2: LGHNA and YSLEER.

V is TRBV18 and J is TRBJ2-1, with TRBD2 matching over 9 bases. The V segment lost 5 bases and the J segment 4 bases; nucleotides outside the gene matches: 6. Per germline, CDR1 KGHSH and CDR2 LQKENI. The CDR3 length is 15 residues. CDR3 DNA sequence: TGTGCCAGCTCATCCTACACTAGCGGGTACAATGAGCAGTTCTTC. Amino acids: CASSSYTSGYNEQFF.

The V call is TRBV14, the J call TRBJ2-2; TRBD2 agrees at 15 bases. V was pared by 5 bases and J by 1 base, with 5 bases of the junction left unmatched. Germline assignment: CDR1 SGHDN and CDR2 FVKESK. This CDR3 comprises 18 residues. CDR3 sequence reads: CASSYGLAGGVNTGELFF. The CDR3 DNA sequence: TGTGCCAGCAGCTATGGACTAGCGGGAGGGGTGAACACCGGGGAGCTGTTTTTT.

The chain employs TRBV6-5 and TRBJ1-1; possible D gene TRBD1, 5 bases. The germline gives CDR1 MNHEY, CDR2 SVGAGI. V was pared by 5 bases and J by 5 bases, with 18 bases between. The CDR3 is made up of 15 amino acids. Here the CDR3 reads CASSQTGRRGTEAFF. The CDR3 region has the DNA TGTGCCAGCAGTCAGACGGGACGACGGGGGACTGAAGCTTTCTTT.

The rearrangement joins TRBV29-1 to TRBJ2-3, with 7 bases that match TRBD2. This CDR3 spans 13 amino acids. Germline loops: CDR1 SQVTM, CDR2 ANQGSEA. V dropped 3 bases and J dropped 4; count of bases not matched to a gene: 4. CDR3 nucleotides: TGCAGCGTTGAGCAGGGAGGGTCAGATACGCAGTATTTT. The encoded protein is CSVEQGGSDTQYF.

This clone appeared a few times. In nucleotides, the CDR3 is TGTGCCAGCAGTCCTCCGGTGCTCGGGGATACGCAGTATTTT. Translation gives CASSPPVLGDTQYF. The rearrangement joins TRBV6-6 to TRBJ2-3; D not resolved. The CDR3 has 14 residues. Trimming removed 5 bases from V and 6 bases from J, with 15 bases in between. The germline V gene has CDR1 MNHNY and CDR2 SVGAGI (reference sequence).

Of note for this clone: The sample has other DNA sequences that encode this CDR3 too. V usage is TRBV27 and J usage is TRBJ2-3; D may correspond to TRBD1 or TRBD2 (6 bases each). V was shortened by 6 bases and J by 0 bases, with 13 bases between the two germline ends. The germline CDR1 and CDR2 sequences are MNHEY and SMNVEV (reference sequence). This CDR3 contains 15 residues. The CDR3: CASSPRRGSTDTQYF. In DNA, the CDR3 is TGTGCCAGCAGCCCCCGGAGGGGGAGCACAGATACGCAGTATTTT.

The chain joins TRBV19 to TRBJ2-3, with D unresolved. CDR3 length equals 12 residues. The V and J ends lost 5 bases and 10 bases respectively, with 13 bases between them. The V gene's germline CDR1 is LNHDA and CDR2 SQIVND (reference sequence). The CDR3 bases are TGTGCCAGTAGTCCTACCAGAGGCCCGCAGTATTTT. Translated, it gives CASSPTRGPQYF. Full variable domain (remainder filled in from reference TRBV19 and TRBJ2-3): DGGITQSPKYLFRKEGQNVTLSCEQNLNHDAMYWYRQDPGQGLRLIYYSQIVNDFQKGDIAEGYSVSREKKESFPLTVTSAQKNPTAFYLCASSPTRGPQYFGPGTRLTVL.

The V call is TRBV10-3, the J call TRBJ1-1; D not certain. The CDR3 is 15 residues long. The germline V and J ends were trimmed by 4 bases and 0 bases, with 12 bases remaining between them. Germline V gives CDR1 ENHRY, CDR2 SYGVKD. CDR3 region: CAISATREVNTEAFF. The CDR3 DNA reads TGTGCCATCAGTGCCACCCGGGAGGTGAACACTGAAGCTTTCTTT.

The chain has TRBV7-7 and TRBJ2-1; perhaps D is TRBD1 or TRBD2 (5 bases each). CDR3 length: 14 residues. In germline, CDR1 is SSHAT, CDR2 FNYEAQ (reference sequence). Trimming shortened V by 5 bases and J by 6 bases, and 14 bases separated the two germline ends. CDR3 amino acids: CASSRDPLTNEQFF. CDR3 sequence (DNA): TGTGCCAGCAGCCGGGACCCGTTGACCAATGAGCAGTTCTTC.

V is TRBV6-1 and J is TRBJ2-1; D perhaps matches TRBD2 (5 bases). Germline V gives CDR1 MNHNS, CDR2 SASEGT. This CDR3 has 13 amino acids. CDR3 region: CASPRDSYNEQFF. The CDR3 DNA follows: TGTGCTTCTCCGAGGGACTCCTACAATGAGCAGTTCTTC.

This chain joins TRBV28 and TRBJ1-1; 8 nucleotides line up with TRBD1. This CDR3 comprises 16 residues. CDR1 and CDR2 from the germline V gene are MDHEN and SYDVKM. V trimming: 4 bases; J trimming: 6 bases; junction bases outside the gene matches: 13. The CDR3 spells CASSSQKRTGSSEAFF. In DNA form, the CDR3 reads TGTGCCAGCAGTTCACAAAAAAGGACAGGGTCATCTGAAGCTTTCTTT.

The chain's CDR3 is CASSPGISGPNTEAFF. As DNA, the CDR3 is TGTGCCAGCAGCCCCGGCATCTCAGGGCCGAACACTGAAGCTTTCTTT. The J gene is TRBJ1-1, the V gene TRBV7-9, with D tentatively TRBD1 (5 bases). V was pared by 5 bases and J by 1 base, with 17 bases between. The germline CDR1 and CDR2 sequences are SEHNR and FQNEAQ (reference sequence). The CDR3 spans 16 residues.

The genes are TRBV11-2 and TRBJ2-1, with 10 bases lining up with TRBD2. Trimming at V came to 5 bases and at J to 4 bases, leaving 5 bases not matched to a gene. The CDR3 covers 15 residues. Germline-derived CDR1 and CDR2 are SGHAT and FQNNGV. CDR3 region: CASSPGTSVYNEQFF. For the CDR3, the DNA is TGTGCCAGCAGCCCCGGGACTAGCGTGTACAATGAGCAGTTCTTC. Supplemented by reference TRBV11-2 and TRBJ2-1, the full variable domain reads EAGVAQSPRYKIIEKRQSVAFWCNPISGHATLYWYQQILGQGPKLLIQFQNNGVVDDSQLPKDRFSAERLKGVDSTLKIQPAKLEDSAVYLCASSPGTSVYNEQFFGPGTRLTVL.